A selection of T cell receptor beta chains follows, all from one sample in a study of graft-versus-host responses after intestinal transplantation. Sequencing used immunoSEQ multiplex PCR; TCRdb keeps in-frame clones, though not all of them. This sample has about 29,000 clones, with roughly 85% found just once. Specimen: PBMCs, collected about 460 days after intestinal transplantation. These receptors all stem from a human patient who received an intestinal transplant, so some T cells may come from the graft donor. The CDR3 runs from the conserved cysteine through the conserved F or W. The order of the fields is clone size, J gene, V gene, D gene, CDR3 protein, CDR3 DNA. The D gene is left open where the match is weak. A clone size is listed for some rows: how often the clone was seen (once, few, many), or a class if it is expanded.

>.|TRBJ2-1|TRBV9|TRBD2
CASSVVGGTSGRNEQFF
TGTGCCAGCAGCGTAGTTGGAGGGACTAGCGGGAGAAATGAGCAGTTCTTC
>.|TRBJ1-2|TRBV29-1|.
CSVEGSREGSYGYTF
TGCAGCGTTGAAGGGTCCCGGGAAGGGTCTTATGGCTACACCTTC
>.|TRBJ2-1|TRBV4-2|TRBD2
CASSQTSGRANEQFF
TGTGCCAGCAGCCAGACTAGCGGGAGGGCCAATGAGCAGTTCTTC
>.|TRBJ2-2|TRBV28|.
CASSPGTLRGELFF
TGTGCCAGCAGTCCCGGGACTCTACGCGGGGAGCTGTTTTTT
>.|TRBJ2-1|TRBV27|TRBD1
CAPWRDRVRNEQFF
TGTGCCCCTTGGCGGGACAGGGTAAGGAATGAGCAGTTCTTC
>.|TRBJ1-1|TRBV6-5|.
CASSYSGVAFF
TGTGCCAGCAGTTACTCGGGGGTCGCTTTCTTT
>.|TRBJ2-1|TRBV5-1|TRBD2
CASSWARGGTMQFF
TGCGCCAGCAGCTGGGCCCGGGGGGGGACTATGCAGTTCTTC
>.|TRBJ2-1|TRBV25-1|.
CASSEGGPAYNEQFF
TGTGCCAGCAGTGAAGGCGGTCCTGCCTACAATGAGCAGTTCTTC
>.|TRBJ2-7|TRBV5-5|TRBD2
CASSLGHPGGEQYF
TGTGCCAGCAGCTTGGGACACCCGGGGGGAGAGCAGTACTTC
>.|TRBJ1-2|TRBV7-6|TRBD1
CASSAGTDVYGYTF
TGTGCCAGCAGCGCCGGGACAGACGTTTATGGCTACACCTTC
>.|TRBJ2-3|TRBV9|TRBD2
CASSRGLAGGTDTQYF
TGTGCCAGCAGCCGGGGACTAGCGGGAGGCACAGATACGCAGTATTTT
>.|TRBJ1-2|TRBV27|.
CASSSILGGYTF
TGTGCCAGCAGTTCGATTTTAGGCGGCTACACCTTC
>.|TRBJ2-7|TRBV5-1|.
CASSAGLTPTLVVLNEQYF
TGCGCCAGCAGCGCAGGACTAACCCCTACTCTCGTGGTTCTTAACGAGCAGTACTTC
>.|TRBJ2-2|TRBV7-2|.
CASSFRLGPTGELFF
TGTGCCAGCAGCTTTCGGTTGGGCCCCACCGGGGAGCTGTTTTTT
>.|TRBJ2-3|TRBV7-9|TRBD2
CASSLAESSGRAGTDTQYF
TGTGCCAGCAGCTTAGCGGAGAGTAGCGGGAGGGCCGGCACAGATACGCAGTATTTT
>.|TRBJ1-1|TRBV2|.
CASSSNTNTEAFF
TGTGCCAGCAGCAGTAATACGAACACTGAAGCTTTCTTT
>.|TRBJ2-2|TRBV5-5|.
CASSLGANTGELFF
TGTGCCAGCAGCTTGGGAGCGAACACCGGGGAGCTGTTTTTT
>once|TRBJ2-7|TRBV5-1|TRBD1
CASSLLGDRGQEQYF
TGCGCCAGCAGCTTGTTAGGGGACAGGGGGCAAGAGCAGTACTTC